This paragraph reports one T cell receptor (beta chain). As yet, its antigen is unknown. Here immunoSEQ multiplex PCR was the method, and the copy in TCRdb shows in-frame clones only, minus some. Of about 62,000 clones listed, approximately 85% are singletons. The CDR3 totals 15 residues. V was trimmed by 5 bases and J by 2 bases, leaving 13 bases between them. Germline V gives CDR1 SGHTA, CDR2 FQGNSA. The source of the sample is a study of OX40 agonist ivuxolimab in advanced cancers. Study in general: Three partial responders included one hepatocellular carcinoma patient and two cutaneous melanoma patients.

Broader study findings: Among the lowest peripheral clonal expansion occurred in 0.1-3.0 mg/kg partial responders.

This TCR came from an adult with an advanced solid tumor such as melanoma, head and neck, liver or kidney cancer. V gene TRBV7-2 combines with J gene TRBJ1-5; D is perhaps TRBD1 (6 bases). The sample consisted of CD4+ or CD8+ T cells sorted from blood, taken in a trial of the OX40 agonist ivuxolimab. The CDR3 is CASSGWGAGNQPQHF. The CDR3 DNA sequence: TGTGCCAGCAGCGGGTGGGGGGCCGGCAATCAGCCCCAGCATTTT.